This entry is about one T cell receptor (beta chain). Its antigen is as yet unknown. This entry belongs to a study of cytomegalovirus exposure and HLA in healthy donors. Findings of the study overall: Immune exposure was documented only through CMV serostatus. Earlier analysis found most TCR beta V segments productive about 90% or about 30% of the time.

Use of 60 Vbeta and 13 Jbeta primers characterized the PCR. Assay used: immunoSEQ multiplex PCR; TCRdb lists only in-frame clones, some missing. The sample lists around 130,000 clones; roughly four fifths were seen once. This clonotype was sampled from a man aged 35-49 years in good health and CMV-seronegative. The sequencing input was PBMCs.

The CDR3: CASSLGEYYEQYF. CDR3 nucleotide sequence: TGTGCCAGCAGCCTAGGAGAGTACTACGAGCAGTACTTC. This chain links TRBV7-6 with TRBJ2-7; D call uncertain. Germline V gene lookup returns CDR1 SGHVS and CDR2 FNYEAQ. The CDR3 spans 13 residues. V shed 5 bases and J shed 3 bases, with 11 bases lying between them.